Listed here are 7 T cell receptor beta chains from one sample, sequenced in a study of identical twins. TCRdb analysed the 5' RACE reads with MiXCR anew, one entry per CDR3 protein. The sample has 400,000 to 600,000 distinct CDR3 sequences; approximately 20% are singletons. These records were also assigned to another study, of yellow fever vaccine responses in identical twins.

Sequences were obtained from CD4+ T cells sorted from blood. The receptors stem from a woman between 18 and 30 years old in good health.

The rearrangement joins TRBV20-1 to TRBJ2-5, with D perhaps matching TRBD2 (5 bases). Deletions cut 1 base from V and 3 bases from J, with 9 bases between. The CDR3 consists of 13 residues. CDR1 is DFQATT and CDR2 is SNEGSKA in the germline V gene (reference sequence). The CDR3 DNA sequence: TGCAGTGCTAGAGTGTTGGGAGAAGAGACCCAGTACTTC. This codes for CSARVLGEETQYF.

The rearrangement links TRBV6-1 to TRBJ2-2, with D possibly TRBD1 on 5 matching bases. From germline, CDR1 is MNHNS and CDR2 SASEGT. The CDR3 contains 15 residues. V lost 1 base and J lost 1, with 7 bases in between. The CDR3 region is CASSEVQGNTGELFF. The CDR3 region has the DNA TGTGCCAGCAGTGAAGTCCAGGGGAACACCGGGGAGCTGTTTTTT.

The rearrangement joins TRBV14 to TRBJ2-2; D is unresolved. The ends were cut back, 5 bases at V and 6 bases at J, with 16 bases in the middle. Germline V lookup: CDR1 SGHDN, CDR2 FVKESK. CDR3 length equals 15 residues. Written as DNA, the CDR3 is TGTGCCAGCAGCGCCGGAACCGGTCCGTCCGGGGAGCTGTTTTTT. Translation: CASSAGTGPSGELFF.

This clonotype showed up just a few times. This chain uses TRBV7-9 with TRBJ2-1; 8 nucleotides line up with TRBD2. The J segment lost 10 bases and the V segment lost 5 bases, leaving 7 bases of the junction unmatched. This CDR3 has 13 amino acids. Germline V gene sequence: CDR1 SEHNR, CDR2 FQNEAQ (reference sequence). In DNA, the CDR3 is TGTGCCAGCAGCCCAAGCGGGAGAGACGAGCAGTTCTTC. As protein: CASSPSGRDEQFF.

The V gene is TRBV6-1, the J gene TRBJ2-7; the match to TRBD2 covers 8 bases. J was trimmed by 7 bases and V by 2 bases; bases with no gene match: 4. The CDR3 extends over 13 amino acids. Germline V gene data show CDR1 as MNHNS and CDR2 as SASEGT. Written as DNA, the CDR3 is TGTGCCAGCAGTGAAAGCGGGGGTTTGGAGCAGTACTTC. It specifies CASSESGGLEQYF.

The sample holds many counts of this clonotype. Here the CDR3 reads CASSPRGAGELFF. DNA of the CDR3: TGTGCCAGCAGTCCCAGAGGCGCCGGGGAGCTGTTTTTT. The chain is built from TRBV12-3 or TRBV12-4 and TRBJ2-2; D is unresolved. V was trimmed by 5 bases and J by 6 bases, leaving 10 bases between them. CDR3 size: 13 residues.

The rearrangement joins TRBV29-1 to TRBJ2-5; 8 bases fit TRBD2. The CDR3 is 14 amino acids. Germline values: CDR1 SQVTM, CDR2 ANQGSEA. The V and J ends lost 6 bases and 4 bases, in that order; junction bases with no gene match: 10. CDR3 sequence reads: CSVPGGRRVETQYF. The CDR3 DNA reads as TGCAGCGTCCCGGGAGGGAGGAGAGTAGAGACCCAGTACTTC. The full variable domain, completed using reference TRBV29-1 and TRBJ2-5, is SAVISQKPSRDICQRGTSLTIQCQVDSQVTMMFWYRQQPGQSLTLIATANQGSEATYESGFVIDKFPISRPNLTFSTLTVSNMSPEDSSIYLCSVPGGRRVETQYFGPGTRLLVL.